This TCR beta chain was identified in a study of CD8 T cells in Susac syndrome. This clonotype was recorded only once. Germline loops: CDR1 DFQATT, CDR2 SNEGSKA (reference sequence). Germline trimming cut 0 bases from V and 3 bases from J; bases unmatched to any gene: 4. CDR3 length: 15 residues. After extraction with the RNeasy kit, roughly 0.45 to 1 ug of the RNA was reverse transcribed using random hexamers. One entry per CDR3 protein, called by TCRdb with MiXCR from the immunoSEQ multiplex PCR reads. The data hold around 90,000 distinct CDR3 sequences, with about 95% observed a single time. The sequenced sample consisted of CD8+ T cells from PBMCs. V gene TRBV20-1 combines with J gene TRBJ2-1; 8 nucleotides line up with TRBD2. The TCR was taken from a human donor with Susac syndrome. The CDR3 bases are TGCAGTGCTAGAGATCGTAGCGGGGACTACAATGAGCAGTTCTTC. Protein sequence: CSARDRSGDYNEQFF.